Presented here are 29 T cell receptor beta chains from one specimen sequenced in a study of blood T cell repertoires in COVID-19. The table came from immunoSEQ multiplex PCR; TCRdb's copy has only in-frame clones and leaves some out. The sample comprises roughly 250,000 clones, 75% to 90% of which are singletons, and 0.87% rests with the top ten. Sequencing was done on a sample of PBMCs or T cells enriched from blood (not recorded which). The receptor set was obtained from a man aged 50 to 59 who had been exposed to COVID-19.

The chain carries TRBV3-1 (or the pseudogene TRBV3-2) and TRBJ1-5, with 8 bases fitting TRBD1. The V gene's germline CDR1 is LGHDT and CDR2 YNNKEL (reference sequence). Trimming at V came to 4 bases and at J to 2 bases, leaving 4 bases not matched to a gene. The CDR3 is made up of 15 amino acids. CDR3 residues: CASSRETGGNQPQHF. The CDR3 bases are TGTGCCAGCAGCCGGGAGACAGGGGGCAATCAGCCCCAGCATTTT.

This clone has more than one count but fewer than ten. The sample contains more than one DNA sequence encoding this CDR3. This sequence joins TRBV5-1 and TRBJ1-5; the D gene is possibly TRBD1 (5 bases). V was pared by 0 bases and J by 6 bases, with 10 bases between. The germline V gene has CDR1 SGHRS and CDR2 YFSETQ. This CDR3 is built from 14 residues. CDR3: CASSLEQGGQPQHF. DNA for the CDR3: TGCGCCAGCAGCTTGGAGCAGGGAGGTCAGCCCCAGCATTTT.

J is TRBJ1-4 and V is TRBV18, with 7 nucleotides matching TRBD1. V was pared by 3 bases and J by 4 bases, with 5 bases of the junction left unmatched. CDR1 is KGHSH and CDR2 is LQKENI in the germline V gene. The CDR3 length is 15 residues. The CDR3 DNA reads as TGTGCCAGCTCACCGCAGGGGGACCATAATGAAAAACTGTTTTTT. Its translation: CASSPQGDHNEKLFF.

The V and J genes are TRBV7-2 and TRBJ1-5; D may be TRBD1 (5 bases). Looked up from germline, CDR1 is SGHTA and CDR2 is FQGNSA. CDR3 length: 14 residues. V gave up 4 bases and J gave up 0 bases, with 7 bases separating them. Here the CDR3 reads CASSSTVSNQPQHF. DNA for the CDR3: TGTGCCAGCAGCTCGACAGTTAGCAATCAGCCCCAGCATTTT.

In DNA form, the CDR3 reads TGTGCCAGCGCTGGGGCGGACAGGGGGCTTGGAAATTCACCCCTCCACTTT. Translation gives CASAGADRGLGNSPLHF. The chain couples TRBV28 to TRBJ1-6; the match to TRBD1 covers 11 bases. CDR3 length: 17 residues. The germline gives CDR1 MDHEN, CDR2 SYDVKM. The trim removed 8 bases at V and 7 bases at J, leaving 13 bases unmatched.

This chain connects TRBV9 to TRBJ2-2, with 7 bases fitting TRBD1. The germline V gene has CDR1 SGDLS and CDR2 YYNGEE. The CDR3 runs 16 residues. With V trimmed by 3 bases and J by 6 bases, 11 bases remained unmatched. The CDR3 DNA reads TGTGCCAGCAGCGGAATGACAGGGTCGTTCTCCGGGGAGCTGTTTTTT. Translating gives CASSGMTGSFSGELFF.

CDR3 region: CASSLLGQGFYGYTF. The CDR3 DNA is TGTGCCAGCAGCCTCCTTGGACAGGGATTTTATGGCTACACCTTC. The chain couples TRBV9 to TRBJ1-2, with TRBD1 identical over 8 bases. Germline V CDR1 and CDR2: SGDLS, YYNGEE. V lost 4 bases, J lost 5 bases, and 10 bases stayed unmatched. The CDR3 length is 15 residues. The full variable domain, in which reference TRBV9 and TRBJ1-2 provide the parts outside the CDR3, is DSGVTQTPKHLITATGQRVTLRCSPRSGDLSVYWYQQSLDQGLQFLIQYYNGEERAKGNILERFSAQQFPDLHSELNLSSLELGDSALYFCASSLLGQGFYGYTFGSGTRLTVV.

V and J are TRBV15 and TRBJ1-2; the D gene is possibly TRBD1 (5 bases). The germline CDR1 and CDR2 sequences are LNHNV and YYDKDF (reference sequence). V was pared by 5 bases and J by 3 bases, with 16 bases between. CDR3 length: 15 amino acids. CDR3: CATSGNTGGDYGYTF. The CDR3 DNA reads as TGTGCCACCAGCGGGAACACGGGGGGGGACTATGGCTACACCTTC.

This sequence joins TRBV9 and TRBJ1-2; possibly TRBD1 for D (5 bases). V lost 2 bases and J lost 5, with 22 bases in between. This CDR3 has 17 amino acids. The germline CDR1 and CDR2 sequences are SGDLS and YYNGEE. In DNA form, the CDR3 reads TGTGCCAGCAGCGTGGGTCAACAATGTAGGGGTAGTTATGGCTACACCTTC. It yields the protein CASSVGQQCRGSYGYTF. Full variable domain (remainder filled in from reference TRBV9 and TRBJ1-2): DSGVTQTPKHLITATGQRVTLRCSPRSGDLSVYWYQQSLDQGLQFLIQYYNGEERAKGNILERFSAQQFPDLHSELNLSSLELGDSALYFCASSVGQQCRGSYGYTFGSGTRLTVV.

The chain employs TRBV6-6 and TRBJ1-2; 7 bases map to TRBD1. Germline CDR1 and CDR2: MNHNY and SVGAGI (reference sequence). There are 14 residues in the CDR3. The ends lost 5 bases at V and 8 bases at J; junction bases unmatched: 11. The CDR3 spells CASSRRGENLGYTF. The CDR3 DNA reads TGTGCCAGCAGTCGCAGGGGGGAAAATTTGGGCTACACCTTC.

Remarks on this clone: The sample contains more than one DNA sequence encoding this CDR3. The genes are TRBV14 and TRBJ2-1; D remains ambiguous. This CDR3 is built from 12 residues. Deletions cut 4 bases from V and 3 bases from J, with 4 bases between. From germline, CDR1 is SGHDN and CDR2 FVKESK. CDR3 in amino acids: CASSLSYNEQFF. CDR3 DNA sequence: TGTGCCAGCAGCCTCAGCTACAATGAGCAGTTCTTC.

The chain combines TRBV5-1 with TRBJ2-3, with D possibly being TRBD1 (5 bases). Trimming removed 5 bases at V and 0 bases at J, with 7 bases between. The CDR3 runs 13 residues. CDR1 is SGHRS, CDR2 YFSETQ, per germline. CDR3 nucleotides: TGCGCCAGCAGGACAGCTAGCACAGATACGCAGTATTTT. It encodes CASRTASTDTQYF.

The table lists this clone with a count of one. The chain has TRBV5-1 and TRBJ1-1; 9 nucleotides match TRBD1. CDR3 length: 14 amino acids. Germline V gene lookup returns CDR1 SGHRS and CDR2 YFSETQ. J was trimmed by 5 bases and V by 4 bases; bases with no gene match: 6. The CDR3 DNA reads TGCGCCAGCAGCCCAAGGACAGGGGAGACTGAAGCTTTCTTT. Its translation is CASSPRTGETEAFF.

This chain uses TRBV7-9 with TRBJ1-3; 7 nucleotides line up with TRBD1. The CDR3 loop spans 14 amino acids. The V and J ends lost 6 bases and 2 bases, in that order; junction bases with no gene match: 4. CDR1 SEHNR and CDR2 FQNEAQ come from the germline V gene (reference sequence). In DNA, the CDR3 is TGTGCCAGCAGTCAGGGACAGACTGGAAACACCATATATTTT. Its translation is CASSQGQTGNTIYF.

This rearrangement joins TRBV4-2 to TRBJ1-1; D call uncertain. Between the trimmed V and J ends, which lost 3 bases and 5 bases, there was a span of 13 bases. CDR1 and CDR2 (germline): LGHNA, YNFKEQ. This CDR3 comprises 14 residues. The CDR3 protein is CASSHGSIQTEAFF. The CDR3 DNA follows: TGTGCCAGCAGCCACGGGAGCATCCAAACTGAAGCTTTCTTT.

The rearrangement joins TRBV12-3 or TRBV12-4 to TRBJ2-1, with a possible D match to TRBD2 (5 bases). The CDR3 sequence is 13 residues long. Trimming pared 1 base from V and 11 bases from J, leaving 12 bases between. The CDR3 sequence is CASSLGSQRQQFF. CDR3 in DNA: TGTGCCAGCAGTTTAGGTTCACAGCGGCAGCAGTTCTTC.

V and J are TRBV4-1 and TRBJ1-5; 10 bases fit TRBD1. J gave up 6 bases and V 0 bases, and 5 bases lay outside the gene matches. Germline loops: CDR1 MGHRA, CDR2 YSYEKL. This CDR3 is 16 amino acids long. CDR3 nucleotides: TGCGCCAGCAGCCAAGATGGATGGACAGGGGGTCAGCCCCAGCATTTT. It yields the protein CASSQDGWTGGQPQHF.

The V and J genes are TRBV6-5 and TRBJ1-1; 8 nucleotides align to TRBD1. This CDR3 is built from 14 residues. Germline V lookup: CDR1 MNHEY, CDR2 SVGAGI. V gave up 5 bases and J gave up 0 bases; unmatched junction bases: 2. The chain's CDR3 is CASSLDRVNTEAFF. The CDR3 DNA reads as TGTGCCAGCAGTCTGGACAGGGTGAACACTGAAGCTTTCTTT.

The rearrangement links TRBV15 to TRBJ2-7, with D possibly being TRBD1 (5 bases). Germline V lookup: CDR1 LNHNV, CDR2 YYDKDF (reference sequence). There are 15 residues in the CDR3. V was shortened by 2 bases and J by 3 bases, with 14 bases between the two germline ends. This CDR3 is CATSRFRQINYEQYF. The DNA of the CDR3 is TGTGCCACCAGCAGATTTCGACAGATTAACTACGAGCAGTACTTC.

The V and J genes are TRBV7-8 and TRBJ1-1; TRBD1 agrees at 7 bases. Germline CDR1 SGHVS, CDR2 FQNEAQ. The CDR3 contains 19 residues. J lost 6 bases, V lost 1 base, and 20 bases had no gene match. The CDR3 DNA reads as TGTGCCAGCAGCTTAGGCTTTTGGGGTACAGGGGCCAGGGTCGCTGAAGCTTTCTTT. Translated: CASSLGFWGTGARVAEAFF.

The chain links TRBV7-9 to TRBJ2-7; weak D call: TRBD1 (6 bases). Germline V CDR1 and CDR2: SEHNR, FQNEAQ (reference sequence). The V end was cut by 1 base, the J end by 5 bases, with 12 bases between. The CDR3 has 14 residues. CDR3 bases: TGTGCCAGCAGCTTAGGACAGGTTTGGGACGAGCAGTACTTC. Translating gives CASSLGQVWDEQYF.

The chain employs TRBV4-1 and TRBJ2-1; tentatively, D is TRBD1 (5 bases). Germline V gene data show CDR1 as MGHRA and CDR2 as YSYEKL. The CDR3 consists of 15 residues. Trimming stripped 4 bases from V and 0 bases from J, with 10 bases between. The CDR3 spells CASSLRQGSYNEQFF. The DNA of the CDR3 is TGCGCCAGCAGCCTCCGGCAGGGCTCCTACAATGAGCAGTTCTTC.

This chain links TRBV15 with TRBJ2-5; the D gene is possibly TRBD2 (6 bases). This CDR3 is 14 amino acids long. With 0 bases removed from V and 5 bases from J, the gap between germline ends came to 10 bases. CDR1 and CDR2 from the germline V gene are LNHNV and YYDKDF (reference sequence). CDR3 amino acids: CATSRDGGWETQYF. As DNA, the CDR3 is TGTGCCACCAGCAGAGATGGGGGGTGGGAGACCCAGTACTTC.

V and J are TRBV7-2 and TRBJ2-2; the D gene is possibly TRBD1 (5 bases). Trimming pared 1 base from V and 6 bases from J, leaving 12 bases between. The CDR3 is 15 residues long. CDR1 and CDR2 from the germline V gene are SGHTA and FQGNSA. For the CDR3, the DNA is TGTGCCAGCAGCTTAGTACAGGTTAAGGCCGGGGAGCTGTTTTTT. It translates to CASSLVQVKAGELFF.

In its sample, this clone was seen once. The chain uses TRBV6-2 or TRBV6-3 and TRBJ2-1; D is unclear. The germline V and J ends were trimmed by 5 bases and 0 bases, with 14 bases remaining between them. Per germline, CDR1 MNHEY and CDR2 SVGEGT. The CDR3 has 16 residues. The CDR3 DNA reads as TGTGCCAGCAGTCCCGAGGTCTTGCTCTCCTACAATGAGCAGTTCTTC. Residues: CASSPEVLLSYNEQFF.

The V call is TRBV5-4, the J call TRBJ2-6; no reliable D call. Trimming took 4 bases from V and 0 from J, leaving 20 bases between them. This CDR3 contains 19 residues. CDR1 SGHNT and CDR2 YYREEE come from the germline V gene (reference sequence). CDR3 DNA: TGTGCCAGCAGCCGAGTGTTGGTCCTCAACCCCTCTGGGGCCAACGTCCTGACTTTC. Encoded protein: CASSRVLVLNPSGANVLTF.

The sample holds one count of this clone. V gene TRBV6-5 combines with J gene TRBJ1-1; 12 bases are shared with TRBD1. The CDR3 has 14 residues. Germline V CDR1 and CDR2: MNHEY, SVGAGI. Trimming removed 6 bases from V and 4 bases from J; junction bases left unmatched: 3. CDR3 nucleotide sequence: TGTGCCAGCAGGGGACAGGGGGCCGGCACTGAAGCTTTCTTT. This sequence encodes CASRGQGAGTEAFF.

The V gene is TRBV2, the J gene TRBJ2-2; D perhaps matches TRBD2 (5 bases). CDR3 length: 15 amino acids. The V and J ends lost 3 bases and 1 base respectively, with 9 bases between them. In germline, CDR1 is SNHLY, CDR2 FYNNEI. CDR3 DNA sequence: TGTGCCAGCAGTGACGTCCGGGAGAACACCGGGGAGCTGTTTTTT. Its translation is CASSDVRENTGELFF.

This clone showed up just once. The rearrangement links TRBV5-6 to TRBJ1-2; TRBD1 is a possible D gene (5 bases). Germline values: CDR1 SGHDT, CDR2 YYEEEE. This CDR3 has 14 amino acids. V lost 0 bases to trimming and J lost 3 bases, with 9 bases between them. The CDR3: CASSLVGEDYGYTF. The CDR3 coding sequence is TGTGCCAGCAGCTTGGTGGGGGAGGACTATGGCTACACCTTC.